This TCR beta chain was obtained from a study of T-cell reconstitution after alpha-beta-depleted transplantation in children. Broader study findings: T-cell counts and diversity at one year following transplant were attributed mainly to newly produced T cells. Some patients owed their high day-60 TCRbeta diversity to surviving recipient T cells and thymic progenitors.

Germline V gives CDR1 KGHDR, CDR2 SFDVKD. V was pared by 3 bases and J by 3 bases, with 9 bases of the junction left unmatched. The CDR3 consists of 16 residues. A note on this clonotype: Its cognate antigen is unknown.

The authors prepared the TCRbeta library with unique molecular identifiers. TCRdb processed the PCR reads anew with MiXCR; each CDR3 protein has one entry. The repertoire has about a million distinct CDR3 sequences, less than 30% of them found once; the top ten carry roughly 31%. Sequenced material: PBMCs, mostly from graft donor cells, taken 360 days after TCRalphabeta/CD19-depleted stem cell transplant. The TCR sequence derives from a boy under two years old who had a stem cell transplant for SCID, so the T cells may come from the graft donor. This chain uses TRBV24-1 with TRBJ1-1; 7 nucleotides align to TRBD1. The DNA for the CDR3 is TGTGCCACCAGTGATCCCCGACCGACAGGGTACACTGAAGCTTTCTTT. Protein sequence: CATSDPRPTGYTEAFF.